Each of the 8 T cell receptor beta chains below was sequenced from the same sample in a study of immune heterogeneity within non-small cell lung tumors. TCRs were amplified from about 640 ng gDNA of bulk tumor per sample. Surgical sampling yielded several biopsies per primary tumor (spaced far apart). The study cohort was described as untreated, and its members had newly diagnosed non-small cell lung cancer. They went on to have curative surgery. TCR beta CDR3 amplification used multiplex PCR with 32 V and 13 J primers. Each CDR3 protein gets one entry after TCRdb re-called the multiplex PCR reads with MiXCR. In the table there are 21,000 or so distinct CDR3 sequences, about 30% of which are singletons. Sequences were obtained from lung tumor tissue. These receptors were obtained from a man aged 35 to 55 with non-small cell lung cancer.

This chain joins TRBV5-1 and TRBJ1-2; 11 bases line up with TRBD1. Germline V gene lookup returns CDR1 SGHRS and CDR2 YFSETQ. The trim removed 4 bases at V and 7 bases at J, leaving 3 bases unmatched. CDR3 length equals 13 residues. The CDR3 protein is CASSTDRGLGYTF. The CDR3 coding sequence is TGCGCCAGCAGCACGGACAGGGGGCTTGGCTACACCTTC.

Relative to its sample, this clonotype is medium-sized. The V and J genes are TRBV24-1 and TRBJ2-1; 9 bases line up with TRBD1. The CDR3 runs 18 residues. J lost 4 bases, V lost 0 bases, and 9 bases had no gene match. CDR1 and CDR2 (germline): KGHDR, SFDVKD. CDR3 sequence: CATSDLRWWDRVYNEQFF. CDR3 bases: TGTGCCACCAGTGATTTGCGCTGGTGGGACAGGGTATACAATGAGCAGTTCTTC.

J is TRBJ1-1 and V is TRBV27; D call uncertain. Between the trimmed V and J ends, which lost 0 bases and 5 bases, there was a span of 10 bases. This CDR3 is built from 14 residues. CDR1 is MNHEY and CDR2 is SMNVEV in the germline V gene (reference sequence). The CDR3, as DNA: TGTGCCAGCAGTTTATCAGGGTATGGTACTGAAGCTTTCTTT. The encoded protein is CASSLSGYGTEAFF.

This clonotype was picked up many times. In DNA form, the CDR3 reads TGTGCCAGCAGCTTTGGTAGTTCTGGCGAGCAGTACTTC. The encoded protein is CASSFGSSGEQYF. This sequence joins TRBV7-9 and TRBJ2-7; D remains ambiguous. V lost 3 bases to trimming and J lost 6 bases, with 12 bases between them. The CDR3 loop spans 13 amino acids. In germline, CDR1 is SEHNR, CDR2 FQNEAQ (reference sequence).

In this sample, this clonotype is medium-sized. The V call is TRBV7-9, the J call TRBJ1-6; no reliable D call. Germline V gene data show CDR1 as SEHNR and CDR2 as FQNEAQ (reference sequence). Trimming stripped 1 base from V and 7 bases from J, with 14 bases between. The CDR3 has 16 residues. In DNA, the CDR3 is TGTGCCAGCAGCTTAGGAGTGGGCCGTGTGAATTCACCCCTCCACTTT. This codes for CASSLGVGRVNSPLHF. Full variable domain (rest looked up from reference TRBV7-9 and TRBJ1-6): DTGVSQNPRHKITKRGQNVTFRCDPISEHNRLYWYRQTLGQGPEFLTYFQNEAQLEKSRLLSDRFSAERPKGSFSTLEIQRTEQGDSAMYLCASSLGVGRVNSPLHFGNGTRLTVT.

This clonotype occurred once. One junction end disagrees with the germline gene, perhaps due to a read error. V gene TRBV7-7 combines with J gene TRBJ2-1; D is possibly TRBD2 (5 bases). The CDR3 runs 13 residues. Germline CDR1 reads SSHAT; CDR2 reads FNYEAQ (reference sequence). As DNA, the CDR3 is TGTGCTAGCAGCTTAGATCCGGACTCGCCTCACCACTTC. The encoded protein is CASSLDPDSPHHF.

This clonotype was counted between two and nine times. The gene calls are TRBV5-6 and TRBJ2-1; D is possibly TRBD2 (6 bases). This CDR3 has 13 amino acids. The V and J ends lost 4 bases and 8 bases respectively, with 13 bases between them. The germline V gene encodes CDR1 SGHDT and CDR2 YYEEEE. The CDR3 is CASSLRWGDEQFF. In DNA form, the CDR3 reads TGTGCCAGCAGCCTTCGATGGGGGGATGAGCAGTTCTTC.

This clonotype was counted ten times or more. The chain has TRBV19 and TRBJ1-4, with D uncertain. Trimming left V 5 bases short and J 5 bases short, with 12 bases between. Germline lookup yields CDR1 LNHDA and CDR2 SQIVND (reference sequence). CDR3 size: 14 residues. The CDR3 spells CASSGRHLNEKLFF. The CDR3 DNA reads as TGTGCCAGTAGTGGACGGCACTTAAATGAAAAACTGTTTTTT.